One sample yielded the 5 T cell receptor beta chains listed below, sequenced in a study of technical replicates of blood from a few donors. Sequencing used immunoSEQ multiplex PCR; TCRdb keeps in-frame clones, though not all of them. The sample contains about 12,000 clones, roughly 93% of which appear only once. Sequenced sample: PBMCs. The receptors shown here come from a human donor in good health.

The chain uses TRBV5-1 and TRBJ2-5, with 12 bases matching TRBD2. CDR1 SGHRS and CDR2 YFSETQ come from the germline V gene. The CDR3 has 13 residues. Unmatched junction bases numbered 2, after V lost 6 bases and J lost 5 bases. The CDR3 here is CASTLAGGETQYF. The CDR3 DNA follows: TGCGCCAGCACCCTAGCGGGAGGGGAGACCCAGTACTTC.

This clone was seen a handful of times. The chain uses TRBV12-5 and TRBJ1-2, with D possibly TRBD1 on 6 matching bases. Germline values: CDR1 LGHNT, CDR2 FRNRAP. Trimming stripped 3 bases from V and 7 bases from J, with 12 bases between. The CDR3 runs to 13 residues. The CDR3 DNA reads as TGTGCTAGTGGTTTAACCAGGGGCGGTGGCTACACCTTC. As protein: CASGLTRGGGYTF.

The chain's CDR3 is CASSLETASYGYTF. The CDR3, as DNA: TGCGCCAGCAGCTTGGAAACAGCTTCCTATGGCTACACCTTC. This chain joins TRBV5-1 and TRBJ1-2; D call uncertain. V was cut by 0 bases and J by 4 bases, with 10 bases left in between. The CDR3 runs 14 residues. CDR1 and CDR2 from the germline V gene are SGHRS and YFSETQ.

J is TRBJ2-1 and V is TRBV18, with 9 nucleotides matching TRBD1. Germline V lookup: CDR1 KGHSH, CDR2 LQKENI. The CDR3 is 14 amino acids. The J segment lost 7 bases and the V segment lost 4 bases, leaving 5 bases of the junction unmatched. The CDR3 DNA reads TGTGCCAGCTCACGGGACAGGGTTGTGAATGAGCAGTTCTTC. This gives the protein CASSRDRVVNEQFF.

The chain has TRBV19 and TRBJ1-4; 11 nucleotides match TRBD1. Germline V gene sequence: CDR1 LNHDA, CDR2 SQIVND (reference sequence). The V and J ends lost 8 bases and 4 bases, in that order; junction bases with no gene match: 3. The CDR3 consists of 14 residues. The CDR3 is CASAGTGGNEKLFF. CDR3 DNA: TGTGCCAGTGCCGGGACAGGGGGTAATGAAAAACTGTTTTTT.